This T cell receptor (beta chain) was captured by sequencing in a study of blood T cells in healthy people across ages. Germline V gene lookup returns CDR1 SGHRS and CDR2 YFSETQ. The CDR3 contains 15 residues. V was pared by 7 bases and J by 3 bases, with 14 bases between. Whole-study results and caveats: In these data, TCR beta diversity tracked strongly with naive T cell percentage. Naive CD4+ cells and diversity were both higher in long-lived donors than in aged donors. Investigators viewed diversity estimates from one million T cells as underestimates, the study reported.

As to this clonotype: Its specificity is not known.

Sample-barcoded 5' priming and a J-beta primer mix drove a second PCR of roughly 6 to 12 cycles. TCRdb processed the 5' RACE reads anew with MiXCR; each CDR3 protein has one entry. The sample contains more than 500,000 distinct CDR3 sequences, 25% to 30% of which appear only once. The sample was blood. The receptor was derived from a woman aged 70-85 years in good health. J is TRBJ1-6 and V is TRBV5-1; D is undetermined. CDR3 sequence: CASSKGDLYNSPLHF. The DNA of the CDR3 is TGCGCCAGCTCCAAGGGAGATCTCTATAATTCACCCCTCCACTTT.